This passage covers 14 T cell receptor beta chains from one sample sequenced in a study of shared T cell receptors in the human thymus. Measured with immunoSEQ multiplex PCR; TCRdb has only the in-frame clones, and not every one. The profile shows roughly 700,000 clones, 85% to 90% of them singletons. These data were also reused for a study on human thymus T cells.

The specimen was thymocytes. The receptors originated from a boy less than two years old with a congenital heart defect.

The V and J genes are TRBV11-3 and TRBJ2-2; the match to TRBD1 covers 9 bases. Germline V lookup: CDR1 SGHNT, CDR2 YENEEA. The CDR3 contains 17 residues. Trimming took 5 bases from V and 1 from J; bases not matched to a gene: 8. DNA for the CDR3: TGTGCCAGCAGCCTAACTCCGGGACAGGGGAACACCGGGGAGCTGTTTTTT. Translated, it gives CASSLTPGQGNTGELFF.

The CDR3 sequence is CASSLWGGHYNEQFF. The CDR3 DNA reads as TGTGCCAGCAGTTTATGGGGGGGCCACTACAATGAGCAGTTCTTC. The chain recombines TRBV27 with TRBJ2-1, with a possible D match to TRBD2 (7 bases). The CDR3 covers 15 residues. In germline, CDR1 is MNHEY, CDR2 SMNVEV (reference sequence). Trimming took off 1 base at V and 3 bases at J, with 10 bases between the two ends.

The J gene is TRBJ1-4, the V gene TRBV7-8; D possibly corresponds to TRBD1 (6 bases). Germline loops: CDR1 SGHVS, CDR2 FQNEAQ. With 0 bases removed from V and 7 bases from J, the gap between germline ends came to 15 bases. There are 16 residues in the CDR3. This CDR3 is CASSLAGGAVVEKLFF. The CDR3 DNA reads TGTGCCAGCAGCTTAGCCGGGGGGGCCGTTGTTGAAAAACTGTTTTTT.

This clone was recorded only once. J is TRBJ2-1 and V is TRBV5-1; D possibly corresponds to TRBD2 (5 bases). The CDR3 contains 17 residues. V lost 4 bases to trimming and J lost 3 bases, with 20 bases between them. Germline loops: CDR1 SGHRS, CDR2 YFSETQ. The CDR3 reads CASSPLGVRGGYNEQFF. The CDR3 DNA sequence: TGCGCCAGCAGCCCCCTTGGCGTCCGGGGTGGCTACAATGAGCAGTTCTTC.

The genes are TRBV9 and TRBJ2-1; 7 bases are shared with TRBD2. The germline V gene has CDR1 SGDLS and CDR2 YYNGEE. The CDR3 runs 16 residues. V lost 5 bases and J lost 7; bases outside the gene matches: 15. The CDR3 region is CASSGPWAGERNEQFF. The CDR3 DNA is TGTGCCAGCAGTGGACCGTGGGCGGGAGAGAGGAATGAGCAGTTCTTC. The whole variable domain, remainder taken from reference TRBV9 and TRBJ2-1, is DSGVTQTPKHLITATGQRVTLRCSPRSGDLSVYWYQQSLDQGLQFLIQYYNGEERAKGNILERFSAQQFPDLHSELNLSSLELGDSALYFCASSGPWAGERNEQFFGPGTRLTVL.

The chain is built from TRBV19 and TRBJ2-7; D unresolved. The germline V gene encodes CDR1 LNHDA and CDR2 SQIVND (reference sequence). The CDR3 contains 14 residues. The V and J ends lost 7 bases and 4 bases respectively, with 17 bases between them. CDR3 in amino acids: CASKRRSFFYEQYF. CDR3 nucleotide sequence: TGTGCCAGTAAGCGACGGAGTTTCTTTTACGAGCAGTACTTC.

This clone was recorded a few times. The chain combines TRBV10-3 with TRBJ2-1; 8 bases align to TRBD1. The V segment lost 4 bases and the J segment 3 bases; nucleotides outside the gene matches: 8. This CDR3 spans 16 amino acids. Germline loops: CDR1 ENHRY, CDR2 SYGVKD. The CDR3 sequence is CAISAADREDYNEQFF. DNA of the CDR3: TGTGCCATCAGTGCCGCGGACAGGGAGGACTACAATGAGCAGTTCTTC.

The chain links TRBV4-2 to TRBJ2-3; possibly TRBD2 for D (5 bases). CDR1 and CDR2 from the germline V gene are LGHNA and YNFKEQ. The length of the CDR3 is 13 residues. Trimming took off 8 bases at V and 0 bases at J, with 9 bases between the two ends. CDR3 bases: TGTGCCAGCCGGACTTTTAGCACAGATACGCAGTATTTT. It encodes CASRTFSTDTQYF.

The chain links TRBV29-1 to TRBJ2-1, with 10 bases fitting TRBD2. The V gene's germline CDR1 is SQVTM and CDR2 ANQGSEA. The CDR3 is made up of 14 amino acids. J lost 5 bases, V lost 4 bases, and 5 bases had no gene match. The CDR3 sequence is CSVVGTSVNNEQFF. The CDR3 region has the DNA TGCAGCGTTGTCGGGACTAGCGTAAACAATGAGCAGTTCTTC.

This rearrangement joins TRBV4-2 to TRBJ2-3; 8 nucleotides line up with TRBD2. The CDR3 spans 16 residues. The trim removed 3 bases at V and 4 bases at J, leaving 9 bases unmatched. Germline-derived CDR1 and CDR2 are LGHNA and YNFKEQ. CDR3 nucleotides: TGTGCCAGCAGCCAGAGACGGGAGGGTTTCGCAGATACGCAGTATTTT. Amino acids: CASSQRREGFADTQYF.

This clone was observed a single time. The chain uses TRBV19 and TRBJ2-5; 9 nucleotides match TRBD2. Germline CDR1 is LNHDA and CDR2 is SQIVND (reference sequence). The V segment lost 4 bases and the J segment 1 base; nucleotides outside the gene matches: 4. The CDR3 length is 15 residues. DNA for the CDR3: TGTGCCAGTAGTAGCGGGAGGGCCACCCAAGAGACCCAGTACTTC. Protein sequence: CASSSGRATQETQYF.

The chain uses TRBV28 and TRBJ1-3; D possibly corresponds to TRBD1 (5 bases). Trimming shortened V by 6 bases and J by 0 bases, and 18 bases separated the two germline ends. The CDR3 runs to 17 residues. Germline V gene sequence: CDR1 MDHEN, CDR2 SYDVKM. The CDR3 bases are TGTGCCAGCAGCTCCCCTGACCCGACAGTCTCTGGAAACACCATATATTTT. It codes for CASSSPDPTVSGNTIYF.

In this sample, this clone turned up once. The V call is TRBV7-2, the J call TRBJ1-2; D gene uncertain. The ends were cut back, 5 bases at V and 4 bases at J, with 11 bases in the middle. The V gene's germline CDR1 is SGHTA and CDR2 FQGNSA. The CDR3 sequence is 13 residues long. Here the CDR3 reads CASSPAGGYGYTF. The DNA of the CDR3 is TGTGCCAGCAGCCCAGCGGGCGGCTATGGCTACACCTTC. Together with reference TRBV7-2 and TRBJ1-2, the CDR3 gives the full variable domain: GAGVSQSPSNKVTEKGKDVELRCDPISGHTALYWYRQSLGQGLEFLIYFQGNSAPDKSGLPSDRFSAERTGGSVSTLTIQRTQQEDSAVYLCASSPAGGYGYTFGSGTRLTVV.

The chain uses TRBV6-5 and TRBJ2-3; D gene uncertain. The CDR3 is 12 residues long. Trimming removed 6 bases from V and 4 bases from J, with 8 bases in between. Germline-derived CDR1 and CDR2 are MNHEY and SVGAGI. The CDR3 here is CASRGQADTQYF. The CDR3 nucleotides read TGTGCCAGCAGGGGTCAGGCAGATACGCAGTATTTT.